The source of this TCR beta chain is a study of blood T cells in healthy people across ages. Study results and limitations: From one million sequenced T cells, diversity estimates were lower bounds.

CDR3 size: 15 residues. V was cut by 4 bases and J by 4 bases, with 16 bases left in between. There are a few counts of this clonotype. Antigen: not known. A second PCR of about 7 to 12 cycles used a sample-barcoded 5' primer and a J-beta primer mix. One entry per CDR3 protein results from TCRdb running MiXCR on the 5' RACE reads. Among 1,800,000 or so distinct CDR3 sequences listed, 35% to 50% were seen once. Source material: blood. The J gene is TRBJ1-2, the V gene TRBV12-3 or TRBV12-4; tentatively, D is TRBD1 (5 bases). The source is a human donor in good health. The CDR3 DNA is TGTGCCAGCAGTTCCCCTCGTCCGGGGGGCTATGGCTACACCTTC. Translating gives CASSSPRPGGYGYTF.